The next 19 T cell receptor beta chains were all read from a single sample in a study of cytomegalovirus exposure and HLA in healthy donors. PCR was performed using 60 Vbeta and 13 Jbeta primers. The repertoire was sequenced with immunoSEQ multiplex PCR; TCRdb's copy has only in-frame clones and lacks some. The data show 110,000 or so clones, 73% seen once. Sequences were obtained from PBMCs. All receptors come from a man aged 35 to 55 in good health and CMV-seronegative.

The chain uses TRBV10-2 and TRBJ2-5, with 9 bases that match TRBD2. The CDR3 has 15 residues. The trim removed 3 bases at V and 6 bases at J, leaving 8 bases unmatched. Germline lookup yields CDR1 WSHSY and CDR2 SAAADI. The CDR3 spells CASSEGGLARQTQYF. The CDR3 DNA reads as TGCGCCAGCAGTGAAGGGGGACTAGCCCGGCAGACCCAGTACTTC.

The chain joins TRBV27 to TRBJ2-1; D is unclear. V lost 7 bases and J 3 bases, leaving 13 bases between the germline ends. In germline, CDR1 is MNHEY, CDR2 SMNVEV (reference sequence). The CDR3 spans 14 residues. Here the CDR3 reads CASMGPNLYNEQFF. CDR3 DNA sequence: TGTGCCAGCATGGGCCCGAACCTCTACAATGAGCAGTTCTTC.

The chain combines TRBV6-5 with TRBJ2-6, with D possibly matching TRBD1 (5 bases). The CDR3 extends over 14 amino acids. CDR1 and CDR2 (germline): MNHEY, SVGAGI. The V and J ends lost 4 bases and 2 bases respectively, with 6 bases between them. DNA of the CDR3: TGTGCCAGCAGTTTCAGGGCTGGGGCCAACGTCCTGACTTTC. Protein product: CASSFRAGANVLTF.

The J gene is TRBJ1-2, the V gene TRBV4-2, with 8 bases that match TRBD1. CDR1 is LGHNA and CDR2 is YNFKEQ in the germline V gene. The CDR3 has 15 amino acids. J was trimmed by 5 bases and V by 3 bases; bases with no gene match: 8. The CDR3 sequence is CASSHETGGGYGYTF. The CDR3 DNA reads TGTGCCAGCAGCCACGAAACAGGGGGGGGATATGGCTACACCTTC.

The chain couples TRBV7-6 to TRBJ2-5, with TRBD2 matching over 9 bases. The CDR3 is 18 residues long. The germline V gene has CDR1 SGHVS and CDR2 FNYEAQ. Germline trimming cut 1 base from V and 2 bases from J; bases unmatched to any gene: 11. The chain's CDR3 is CASSLGARGGGAQETQYF. The DNA of the CDR3 is TGTGCCAGCAGCTTAGGGGCGCGGGGGGGCGGGGCACAAGAGACCCAGTACTTC.

The chain combines TRBV9 with TRBJ1-2, with D hard to call. Germline lookup yields CDR1 SGDLS and CDR2 YYNGEE. CDR3 size: 12 residues. V was shortened by 9 bases and J by 4 bases, with 13 bases between the two germline ends. The CDR3 DNA reads as TGTGCCACCCTGGCTCCTTGCTATGGCTACACCTTC. Its translation is CATLAPCYGYTF.

This chain connects TRBV7-9 to TRBJ1-1, with 8 bases matching TRBD1. The CDR3 is 15 residues long. CDR1 SEHNR and CDR2 FQNEAQ come from the germline V gene (reference sequence). V dropped 5 bases and J dropped 6; count of bases not matched to a gene: 11. This chain's CDR3 is CASSPWTGRAAEAFF. The CDR3 region has the DNA TGTGCCAGCAGCCCGTGGACAGGGCGTGCGGCTGAAGCTTTCTTT.

In its sample, this clone was seen a few times. The chain uses TRBV25-1 and TRBJ2-5, with 11 bases aligning to TRBD2. This CDR3 has 12 amino acids. Trimming took 8 bases from V and 7 from J; bases not matched to a gene: 3. Germline values: CDR1 MGHDK, CDR2 SYGVNS. CDR3 DNA: TGTGCCAGCGGAACTAGCGGGGGGACCCAGTACTTC. This codes for CASGTSGGTQYF.

This chain joins TRBV6-5 and TRBJ1-2; 7 nucleotides align to TRBD1. Germline CDR1 is MNHEY and CDR2 is SVGAGI. The CDR3 runs 12 residues. V trimming: 4 bases; J trimming: 8 bases; junction bases outside the gene matches: 4. The CDR3 reads CASSLGQEGYTF. In nucleotides, the CDR3 is TGTGCCAGCAGTTTAGGACAGGAAGGCTACACCTTC.

This chain links TRBV4-2 with TRBJ2-7; D possibly corresponds to TRBD2 (7 bases). The CDR3 runs 19 residues. Germline V gene lookup returns CDR1 LGHNA and CDR2 YNFKEQ. V was cut by 1 base and J by 2 bases, with 24 bases left in between. The CDR3 sequence: CASSQGAGGLKGDPYEQYF. The CDR3 bases are TGTGCCAGCAGCCAAGGTGCCGGGGGGCTGAAGGGTGACCCCTACGAGCAGTACTTC.

V and J are TRBV25-1 and TRBJ2-7; 13 bases agree with TRBD2. This CDR3 region has 17 residues. V lost 2 bases and J lost 4; bases outside the gene matches: 8. Germline loops: CDR1 MGHDK, CDR2 SYGVNS. CDR3 in DNA: TGTGCCAGCAGTGAAGCTCTACTAGCGGGGGGGCGATACGAGCAGTACTTC. Its translation: CASSEALLAGGRYEQYF.

The chain links TRBV10-3 to TRBJ1-2, with D perhaps matching TRBD1 (6 bases). Per germline, CDR1 ENHRY and CDR2 SYGVKD. This CDR3 is built from 15 residues. Trimming shortened V by 0 bases and J by 0 bases, and 8 bases separated the two germline ends. CDR3 DNA: TGTGCCATCAGTGAGTCGGGACAAGCTAACTATGGCTACACCTTC. The encoded protein is CAISESGQANYGYTF.

The chain combines TRBV5-8 with TRBJ1-1; D call uncertain. The V gene lost 5 bases and the J gene lost 6 bases, with 8 bases spanning the gap. Per the germline V gene, CDR1 is SGHTS and CDR2 is YDEGEE. This CDR3 region has 11 residues. The CDR3 here is CASRARAEAFF. CDR3 DNA: TGTGCCAGCAGGGCGCGGGCTGAAGCTTTCTTT. Filled out from reference TRBV5-8 and TRBJ1-1, the complete variable domain reads EAGVTQSPTHLIKTRGQQATLRCSPISGHTSVYWYQQALGLGLQFLLWYDEGEERNRGNFPPRFSGRQFPNYSSELNVNALELEDSALYLCASRARAEAFFGQGTRLTVV.

The rearrangement uses TRBV27 and TRBJ2-3; TRBD1 matches 8 bases. The CDR3 extends over 15 amino acids. Losses at the gene ends were 2 bases for V and 6 bases for J; bases not matched to a gene: 7. Germline V gives CDR1 MNHEY, CDR2 SMNVEV (reference sequence). The CDR3 here is CASSLGGQGWDTQYF. DNA for the CDR3: TGTGCCAGCAGTTTAGGCGGACAGGGTTGGGATACGCAGTATTTT.

V and J are TRBV5-1 and TRBJ2-7; 7 nucleotides agree with TRBD1. The CDR3 sequence is 14 residues long. V was clipped by 3 bases and J by 1 base; unmatched bases: 4. CDR1 is SGHRS, CDR2 YFSETQ, per germline. The CDR3 region is CASSWDSMSYEQYF. The CDR3 DNA is TGCGCCAGCAGCTGGGACAGCATGTCCTACGAGCAGTACTTC.

V is TRBV18 and J is TRBJ1-1; D is perhaps TRBD1 (5 bases). The CDR3 contains 15 residues. Trimming stripped 0 bases from V and 5 bases from J, with 13 bases between. The germline gives CDR1 KGHSH, CDR2 LQKENI. CDR3 nucleotides: TGTGCCAGCTCACCACCCCAGCAGGGAGGGACTGAAGCTTTCTTT. It encodes CASSPPQQGGTEAFF.

The rearrangement uses TRBV29-1 and TRBJ1-1, with D unresolved. Germline CDR1 SQVTM, CDR2 ANQGSEA. The length of the CDR3 is 12 residues. Here the CDR3 reads CIAVNQNTEAFF. The CDR3 DNA sequence: TGCATCGCGGTAAACCAGAACACTGAAGCTTTCTTT.

The chain uses TRBV6-5 and TRBJ1-2; 7 bases agree with TRBD1. Looked up from germline, CDR1 is MNHEY and CDR2 is SVGAGI. The CDR3 runs to 13 residues. The V and J ends lost 6 bases and 5 bases, in that order; junction bases with no gene match: 6. CDR3 protein: CASRQGQQYGYTF. For the CDR3, the DNA is TGTGCCAGCAGACAGGGACAGCAGTATGGCTACACCTTC.

The chain uses TRBV4-3 and TRBJ2-3, with unresolved D. Deletions cut 11 bases from V and 3 bases from J, with 9 bases between. The length of the CDR3 is 11 residues. Germline V gene lookup returns CDR1 LGHNA and CDR2 YSLEER. The CDR3 reads CARPKTDTQYF. DNA for the CDR3: TGCGCCCGTCCTAAGACAGATACGCAGTATTTT.